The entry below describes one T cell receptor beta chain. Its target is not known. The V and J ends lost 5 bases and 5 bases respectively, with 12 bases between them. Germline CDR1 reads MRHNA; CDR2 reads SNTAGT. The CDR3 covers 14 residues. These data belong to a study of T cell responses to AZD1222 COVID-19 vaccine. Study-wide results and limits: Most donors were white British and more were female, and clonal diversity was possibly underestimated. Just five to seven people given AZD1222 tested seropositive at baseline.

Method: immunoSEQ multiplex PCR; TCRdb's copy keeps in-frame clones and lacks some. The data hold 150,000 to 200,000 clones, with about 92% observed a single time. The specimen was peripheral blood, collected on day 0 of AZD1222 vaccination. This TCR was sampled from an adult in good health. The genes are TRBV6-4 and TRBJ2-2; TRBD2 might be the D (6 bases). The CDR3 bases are TGTGCCAGCAGTCCACGGGGAGGTACCGGGGAGCTGTTTTTT. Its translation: CASSPRGGTGELFF.